These 2 T cell receptor beta chains share one sample of origin, sequenced in a study of identical twins. MiXCR was run by TCRdb on the 5' RACE reads, yielding one entry per CDR3 protein. This table holds some 590,000 distinct CDR3 sequences, around 9.6% found once. The sample was also linked to a second study, of yellow fever vaccine responses in identical twins.

Material: PBMCs. The receptors derive from a young woman in good health.

This clonotype came up a few times. The gene calls are TRBV6-2 or TRBV6-3 and TRBJ2-1, with a tentative D call TRBD2 (6 bases). Per germline, CDR1 MNHEY and CDR2 SVGEGT. V was clipped by 6 bases and J by 10 bases, with 16 bases between them. The CDR3 has 13 amino acids. The CDR3 bases are TGTGCCAGCAGGACTAGTGGAGCCGCGGAGCAGTTCTTC. Protein: CASRTSGAAEQFF.

The chain combines TRBV9 with TRBJ2-1; D is ambiguous. This CDR3 spans 14 amino acids. Germline-derived CDR1 and CDR2 are SGDLS and YYNGEE. Trimming left V 4 bases short and J 5 bases short, with 13 bases between. The CDR3 nucleotides are TGTGCCAGCAGCCCCCGGTTTTCAAACAATGAGCAGTTCTTC. It translates to CASSPRFSNNEQFF.